This T cell receptor beta chain was obtained from a study of blood T cell repertoires in COVID-19. This clone was seen more than once but under ten times. Assay: immunoSEQ multiplex PCR; the TCRdb copy retains only in-frame clones and omits some. The sample shows some 270,000 clones, 70% to 90% of them seen only once. Germline lookup yields CDR1 WNHNN and CDR2 SYGVQD (reference sequence). After removal of 6 bases from V and 7 bases from J, the junction contained 7 bases not matched to a gene. The CDR3 has 14 amino acids. The sequenced sample consisted of PBMCs or T cells enriched from blood (not recorded which). This TCR came from a woman aged 25 to 39 who had recovered from COVID-19. The chain is built from TRBV10-1 and TRBJ1-5; the match to TRBD1 covers 9 bases. The CDR3 region is CASRYRGPGQPQHF. CDR3 sequence (DNA): TGCGCCAGCAGATACAGGGGGCCAGGGCAGCCCCAGCATTTT.